This TCR beta chain was recovered during a study of blood T cell repertoires in COVID-19. Germline CDR1 SQVTM, CDR2 ANQGSEA. This CDR3 is built from 13 residues. The ends lost 7 bases at V and 3 bases at J; junction bases unmatched: 5. TCRdb's table, derived via immunoSEQ multiplex PCR, lists solely in-frame clones and lacks some. The table has some 300,000 clones, roughly 90% seen once. Input material: PBMCs or T cells enriched from blood (not recorded which). This clonotype originated in a woman between 40 and 55 years old who had recovered from COVID-19. The chain has TRBV29-1 and TRBJ1-4; 7 positions match TRBD1. CDR3 in DNA: TGCAGCGGATCCGGGACAGCTAATGAAAAACTGTTTTTT. Protein product: CSGSGTANEKLFF.